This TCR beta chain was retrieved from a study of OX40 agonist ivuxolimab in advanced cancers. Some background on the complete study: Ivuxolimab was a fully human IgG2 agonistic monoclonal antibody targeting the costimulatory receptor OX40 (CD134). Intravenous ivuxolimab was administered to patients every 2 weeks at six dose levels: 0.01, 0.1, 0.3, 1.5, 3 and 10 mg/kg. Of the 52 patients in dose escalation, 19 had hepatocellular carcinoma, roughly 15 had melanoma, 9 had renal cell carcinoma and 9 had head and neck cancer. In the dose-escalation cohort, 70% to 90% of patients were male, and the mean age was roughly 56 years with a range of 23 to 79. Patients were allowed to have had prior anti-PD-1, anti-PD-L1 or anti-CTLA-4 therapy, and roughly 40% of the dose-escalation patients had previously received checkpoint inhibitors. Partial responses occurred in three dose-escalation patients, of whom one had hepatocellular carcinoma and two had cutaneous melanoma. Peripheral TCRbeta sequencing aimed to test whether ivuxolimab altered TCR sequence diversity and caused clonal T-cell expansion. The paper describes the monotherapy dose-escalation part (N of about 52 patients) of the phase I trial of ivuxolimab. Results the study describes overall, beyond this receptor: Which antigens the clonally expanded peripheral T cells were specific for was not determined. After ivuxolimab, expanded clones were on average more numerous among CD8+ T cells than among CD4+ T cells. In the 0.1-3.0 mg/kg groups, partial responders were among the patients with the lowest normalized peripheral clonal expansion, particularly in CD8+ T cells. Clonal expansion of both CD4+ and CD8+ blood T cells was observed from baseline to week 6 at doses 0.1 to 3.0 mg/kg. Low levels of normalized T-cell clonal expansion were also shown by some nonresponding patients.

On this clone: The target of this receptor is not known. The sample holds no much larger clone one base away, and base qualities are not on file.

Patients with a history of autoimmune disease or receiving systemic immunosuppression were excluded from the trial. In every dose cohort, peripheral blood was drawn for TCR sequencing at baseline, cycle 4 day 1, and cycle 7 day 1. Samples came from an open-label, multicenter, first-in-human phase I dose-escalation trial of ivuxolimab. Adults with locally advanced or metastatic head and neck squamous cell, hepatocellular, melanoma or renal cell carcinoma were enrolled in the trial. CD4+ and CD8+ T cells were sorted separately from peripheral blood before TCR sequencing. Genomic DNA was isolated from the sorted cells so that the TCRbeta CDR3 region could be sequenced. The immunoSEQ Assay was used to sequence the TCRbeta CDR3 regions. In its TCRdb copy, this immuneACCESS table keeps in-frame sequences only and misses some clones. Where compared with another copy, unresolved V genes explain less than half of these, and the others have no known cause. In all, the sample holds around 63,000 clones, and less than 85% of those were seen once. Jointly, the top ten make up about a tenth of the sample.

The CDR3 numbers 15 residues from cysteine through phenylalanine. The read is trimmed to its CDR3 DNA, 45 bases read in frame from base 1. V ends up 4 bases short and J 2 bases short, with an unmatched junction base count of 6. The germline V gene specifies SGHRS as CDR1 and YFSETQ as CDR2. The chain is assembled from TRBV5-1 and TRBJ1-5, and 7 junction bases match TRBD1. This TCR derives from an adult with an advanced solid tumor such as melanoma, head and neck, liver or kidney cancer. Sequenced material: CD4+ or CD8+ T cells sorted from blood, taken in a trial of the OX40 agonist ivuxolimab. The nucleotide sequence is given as TGCGCCAGCAGCCCCTACGGACAGGGCAATCAGCCCCAGCATTTT. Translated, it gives CASSPYGQGNQPQHF.